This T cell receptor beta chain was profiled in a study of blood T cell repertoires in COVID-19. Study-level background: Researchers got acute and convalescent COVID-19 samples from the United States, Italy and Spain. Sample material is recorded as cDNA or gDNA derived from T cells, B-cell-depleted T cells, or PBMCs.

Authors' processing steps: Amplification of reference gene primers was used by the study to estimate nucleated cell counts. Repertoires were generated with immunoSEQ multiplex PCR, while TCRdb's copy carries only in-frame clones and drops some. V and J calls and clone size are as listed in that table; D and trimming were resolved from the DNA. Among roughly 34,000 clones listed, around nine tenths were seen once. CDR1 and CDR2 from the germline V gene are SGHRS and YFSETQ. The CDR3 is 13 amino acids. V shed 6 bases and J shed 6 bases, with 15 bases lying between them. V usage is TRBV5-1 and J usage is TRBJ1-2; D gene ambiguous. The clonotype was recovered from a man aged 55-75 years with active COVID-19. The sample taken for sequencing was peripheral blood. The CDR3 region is CASNSREKDGYTF. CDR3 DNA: TGCGCCAGCAACTCGAGGGAAAAGGATGGCTACACCTTC.